One and the same sample provided the 6 T cell receptor beta chains below, sequenced in a study of blood T cell repertoires in COVID-19. Assay used: immunoSEQ multiplex PCR; TCRdb lists only in-frame clones, some missing. The sample shows about 210,000 clones, 90% to 95% of them seen only once. Sequences were obtained from peripheral blood. The receptors come from a man younger than 45 with acute or convalescent COVID-19.

The rearrangement uses TRBV4-2 and TRBJ1-4; D gene uncertain. Trimming stripped 6 bases from V and 0 bases from J, with 17 bases between. There are 17 residues in the CDR3. Per the germline V gene, CDR1 is LGHNA and CDR2 is YNFKEQ. The chain's CDR3 is CASRQPGNGATNEKLFF. The CDR3 bases are TGTGCCAGCAGACAACCGGGGAATGGGGCAACTAATGAAAAACTGTTTTTT.

This clone was seen only once. The rearrangement uses TRBV10-3 and TRBJ2-1, with 11 bases identical to TRBD1. CDR1 is ENHRY, CDR2 SYGVKD, per germline. V gave up 3 bases and J gave up 5 bases; unmatched junction bases: 6. The CDR3 extends over 16 amino acids. CDR3 nucleotides: TGTGCCATCAGTGACCTGGACAGGGGGCAGCACAATGAGCAGTTCTTC. Translating it yields CAISDLDRGQHNEQFF.

The chain combines TRBV29-1 with TRBJ2-7; 10 bases fit TRBD2. The germline V gene has CDR1 SQVTM and CDR2 ANQGSEA. There are 15 residues in the CDR3. The CDR3 spells CSGGLAGESVYEQYF. CDR3 in DNA: TGCTCAGGAGGGCTAGCGGGAGAGTCGGTCTACGAGCAGTACTTC.

The CDR3 DNA reads TGTGCCAGCAGCTTGTACGCGCCCCTGTCAAACATTCAGTACTTC. Amino acids: CASSLYAPLSNIQYF. The chain employs TRBV5-6 and TRBJ2-4; D is undetermined. CDR1 is SGHDT, CDR2 YYEEEE, per germline. V was trimmed by 1 base and J by 6 bases, leaving 14 bases between them. This CDR3 is 15 amino acids long.

V gene TRBV14 combines with J gene TRBJ2-3, with TRBD2 identical over 11 bases. Trimming removed 3 bases from V and 4 bases from J; junction bases left unmatched: 3. Per germline, CDR1 SGHDN and CDR2 FVKESK. The CDR3 sequence is 15 residues long. CDR3 protein: CASSHRSGGADTQYF. The CDR3 nucleotides read TGTGCCAGCAGCCACCGTAGCGGGGGGGCAGATACGCAGTATTTT.

As DNA, the CDR3 is TGCGCCAGCAGCCTTAGGACAAACTACGAGCAGTACTTC. Translating gives CASSLRTNYEQYF. V is TRBV5-1 and J is TRBJ2-7; maybe TRBD1 (5 bases). The CDR3 runs 13 residues. Germline CDR1 is SGHRS and CDR2 is YFSETQ. V was cut by 4 bases and J by 3 bases, with 11 bases left in between. Variable domain in full (rest from reference TRBV5-1 and TRBJ2-7): KAGVTQTPRYLIKTRGQQVTLSCSPISGHRSVSWYQQTPGQGLQFLFEYFSETQRNKGNFPGRFSGRQFSNSRSEMNVSTLELGDSALYLCASSLRTNYEQYFGPGTRLTVT.